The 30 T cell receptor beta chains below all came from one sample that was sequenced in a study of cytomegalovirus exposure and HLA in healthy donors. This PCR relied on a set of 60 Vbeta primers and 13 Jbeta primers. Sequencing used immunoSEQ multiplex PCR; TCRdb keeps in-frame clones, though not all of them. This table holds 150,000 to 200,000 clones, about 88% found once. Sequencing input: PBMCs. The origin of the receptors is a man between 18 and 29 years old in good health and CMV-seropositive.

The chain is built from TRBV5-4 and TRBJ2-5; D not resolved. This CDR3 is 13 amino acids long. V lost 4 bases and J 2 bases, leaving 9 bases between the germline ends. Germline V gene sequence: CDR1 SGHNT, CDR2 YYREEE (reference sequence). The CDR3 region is CASSPGTQETQYF. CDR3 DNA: TGTGCCAGCAGCCCCGGTACTCAAGAGACCCAGTACTTC.

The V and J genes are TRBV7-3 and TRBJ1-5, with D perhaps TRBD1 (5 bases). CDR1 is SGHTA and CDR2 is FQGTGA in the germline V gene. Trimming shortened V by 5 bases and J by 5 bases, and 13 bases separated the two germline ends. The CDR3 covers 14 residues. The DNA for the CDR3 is TGTGCCAGCAGCCCCCCGGTAGGGGATCAGCCCCAGCATTTT. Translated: CASSPPVGDQPQHF.

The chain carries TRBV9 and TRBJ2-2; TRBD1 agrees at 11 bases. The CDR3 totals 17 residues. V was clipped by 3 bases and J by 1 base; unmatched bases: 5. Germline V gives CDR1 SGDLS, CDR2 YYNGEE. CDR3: CASSARDRGWNTGELFF. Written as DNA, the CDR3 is TGTGCCAGCAGCGCCCGGGACAGGGGGTGGAACACCGGGGAGCTGTTTTTT.

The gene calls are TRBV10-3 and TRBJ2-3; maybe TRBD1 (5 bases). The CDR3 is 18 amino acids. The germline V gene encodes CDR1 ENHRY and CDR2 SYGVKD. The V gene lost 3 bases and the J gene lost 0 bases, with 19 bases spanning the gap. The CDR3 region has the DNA TGTGCCATCAGTGATTTGGCGGTTGGGGCGCCTAGCACAGATACGCAGTATTTT. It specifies CAISDLAVGAPSTDTQYF.

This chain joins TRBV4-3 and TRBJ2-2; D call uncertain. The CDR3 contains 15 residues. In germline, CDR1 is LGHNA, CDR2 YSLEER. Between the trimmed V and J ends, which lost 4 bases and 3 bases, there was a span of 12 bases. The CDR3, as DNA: TGCGCCAGCAGCCTTGTAATACGGGACACCGGGGAGCTGTTTTTT. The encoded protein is CASSLVIRDTGELFF.

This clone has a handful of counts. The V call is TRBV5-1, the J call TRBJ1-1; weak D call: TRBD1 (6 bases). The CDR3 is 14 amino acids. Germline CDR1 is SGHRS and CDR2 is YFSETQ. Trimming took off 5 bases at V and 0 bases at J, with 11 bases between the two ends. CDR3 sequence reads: CASRPDSMNTEAFF. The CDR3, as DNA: TGCGCCAGCAGGCCGGACAGCATGAACACTGAAGCTTTCTTT. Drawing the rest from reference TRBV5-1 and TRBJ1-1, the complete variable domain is KAGVTQTPRYLIKTRGQQVTLSCSPISGHRSVSWYQQTPGQGLQFLFEYFSETQRNKGNFPGRFSGRQFSNSRSEMNVSTLELGDSALYLCASRPDSMNTEAFFGQGTRLTVV.

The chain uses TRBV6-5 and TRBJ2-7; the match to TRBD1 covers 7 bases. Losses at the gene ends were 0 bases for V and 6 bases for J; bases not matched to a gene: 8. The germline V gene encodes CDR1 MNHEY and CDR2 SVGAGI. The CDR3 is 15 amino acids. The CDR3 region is CASSYSNTGVIEQYF. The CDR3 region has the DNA TGTGCCAGCAGTTACTCAAATACAGGGGTAATCGAGCAGTACTTC.

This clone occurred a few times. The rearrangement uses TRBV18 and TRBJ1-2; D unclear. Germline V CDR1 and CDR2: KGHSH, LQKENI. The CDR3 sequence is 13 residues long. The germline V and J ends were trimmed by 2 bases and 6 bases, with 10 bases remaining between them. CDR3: CASSPDKSDGYTF. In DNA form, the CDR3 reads TGTGCCAGCTCACCAGACAAATCGGATGGCTACACCTTC.

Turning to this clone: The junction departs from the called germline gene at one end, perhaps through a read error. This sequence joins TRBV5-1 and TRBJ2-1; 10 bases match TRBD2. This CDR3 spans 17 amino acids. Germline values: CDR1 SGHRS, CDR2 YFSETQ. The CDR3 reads CASISSSGGSHYTEQFF. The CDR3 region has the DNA TGCGCCAGCATCTCATCTAGCGGGGGCTCTCACTACACTGAGCAGTTCTTC.

The CDR3 sequence: CAWSHGTDIEKLFF. CDR3 DNA: TGTGCCTGGAGTCACGGGACAGATATTGAAAAACTGTTTTTT. This chain uses TRBV30 with TRBJ1-4; 7 bases agree with TRBD1. The CDR3 runs 14 residues. The V segment lost 2 bases and the J segment 7 bases; nucleotides outside the gene matches: 7. Germline CDR1 is GTSNPN and CDR2 is SVGIG (reference sequence).

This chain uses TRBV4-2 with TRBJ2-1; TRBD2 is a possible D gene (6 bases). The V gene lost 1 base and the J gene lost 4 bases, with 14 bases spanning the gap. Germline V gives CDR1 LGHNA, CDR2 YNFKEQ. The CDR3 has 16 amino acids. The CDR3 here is CASSQVSGRDYNEQFF. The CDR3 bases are TGTGCCAGCAGCCAAGTATCAGGGCGGGATTACAATGAGCAGTTCTTC.

The CDR3 reads CASSKLQGKAKLFF. The CDR3 DNA reads as TGTGCCAGCAGCAAGTTACAGGGGAAAGCTAAACTGTTTTTT. The chain employs TRBV21-1 and TRBJ1-4; TRBD1 was called by the table and not checked on the DNA. TRBV21-1 is a documented pseudogene. This CDR3 comprises 14 residues.

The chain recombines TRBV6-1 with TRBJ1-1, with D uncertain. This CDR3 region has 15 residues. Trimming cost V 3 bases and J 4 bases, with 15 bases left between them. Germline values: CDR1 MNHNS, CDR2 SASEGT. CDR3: CASSEGGSWGTEAFF. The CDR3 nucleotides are TGTGCCAGCAGTGAGGGCGGGTCTTGGGGCACTGAAGCTTTCTTT.

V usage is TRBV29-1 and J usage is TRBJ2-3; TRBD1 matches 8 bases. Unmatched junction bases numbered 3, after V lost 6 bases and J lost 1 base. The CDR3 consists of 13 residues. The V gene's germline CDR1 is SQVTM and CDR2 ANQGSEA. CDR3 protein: CSVRQGRTDTQYF. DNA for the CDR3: TGCAGCGTCCGACAGGGGCGCACAGATACGCAGTATTTT.

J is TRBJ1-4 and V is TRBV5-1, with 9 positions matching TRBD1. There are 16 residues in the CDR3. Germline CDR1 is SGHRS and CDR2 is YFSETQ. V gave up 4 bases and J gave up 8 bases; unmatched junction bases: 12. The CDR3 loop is CASSPNGQGLREKLFF. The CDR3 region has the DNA TGCGCCAGCAGCCCCAACGGACAGGGGCTACGAGAAAAACTGTTTTTT.

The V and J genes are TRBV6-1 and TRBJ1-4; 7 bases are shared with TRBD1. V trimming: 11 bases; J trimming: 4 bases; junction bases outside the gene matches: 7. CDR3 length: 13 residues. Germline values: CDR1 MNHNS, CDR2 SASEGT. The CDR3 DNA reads TGTGCCGCCAGAGGGGGCCTTAATGAAAAACTGTTTTTT. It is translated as CAARGGLNEKLFF.

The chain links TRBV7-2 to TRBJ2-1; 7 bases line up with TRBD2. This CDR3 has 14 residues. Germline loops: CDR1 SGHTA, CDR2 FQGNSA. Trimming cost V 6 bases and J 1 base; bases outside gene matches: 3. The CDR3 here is CASRGGSSYNEQFF. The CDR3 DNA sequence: TGTGCCAGCAGGGGGGGGTCTTCCTACAATGAGCAGTTCTTC. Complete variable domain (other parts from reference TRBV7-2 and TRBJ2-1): GAGVSQSPSNKVTEKGKDVELRCDPISGHTALYWYRQSLGQGLEFLIYFQGNSAPDKSGLPSDRFSAERTGGSVSTLTIQRTQQEDSAVYLCASRGGSSYNEQFFGPGTRLTVL.

CDR3 coding DNA: TGCAGCGTTGAAGCGACTCAGAGCTCTGGAAACACCATATATTTT. Protein: CSVEATQSSGNTIYF. The rearrangement links TRBV29-1 to TRBJ1-3; D uncertain. The CDR3 sequence is 15 residues long. Germline CDR1 is SQVTM and CDR2 is ANQGSEA. Trimming pared 1 base from V and 0 bases from J, leaving 10 bases between.

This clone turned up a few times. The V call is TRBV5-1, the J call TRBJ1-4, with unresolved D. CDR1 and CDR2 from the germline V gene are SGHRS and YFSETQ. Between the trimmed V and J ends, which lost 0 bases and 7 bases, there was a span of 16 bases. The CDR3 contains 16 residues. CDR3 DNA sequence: TGCGCCAGCAGCTTGGCCGGAGTAGGTGGGAGTGAAAAACTGTTTTTT. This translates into CASSLAGVGGSEKLFF.

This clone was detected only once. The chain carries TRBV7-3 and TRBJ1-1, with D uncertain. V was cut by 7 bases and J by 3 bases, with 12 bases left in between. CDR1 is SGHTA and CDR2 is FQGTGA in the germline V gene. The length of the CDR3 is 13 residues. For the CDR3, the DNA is TGTGCCAGCAAGGAGACTAGGGACACTGAAGCTTTCTTT. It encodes CASKETRDTEAFF.

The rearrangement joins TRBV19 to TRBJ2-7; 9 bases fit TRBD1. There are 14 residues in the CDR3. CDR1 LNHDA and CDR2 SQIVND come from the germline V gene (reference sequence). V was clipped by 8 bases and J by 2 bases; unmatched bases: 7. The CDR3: CASASRDRAYEQYF. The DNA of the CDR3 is TGTGCCAGTGCGAGCCGGGACAGGGCCTACGAGCAGTACTTC.

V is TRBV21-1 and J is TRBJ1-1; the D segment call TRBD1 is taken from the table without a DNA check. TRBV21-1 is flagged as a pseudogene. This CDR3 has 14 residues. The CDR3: CASSNRGDDTEAFF. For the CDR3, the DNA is TGTGCCAGCAGCAACAGGGGGGATGACACTGAAGCTTTCTTT.

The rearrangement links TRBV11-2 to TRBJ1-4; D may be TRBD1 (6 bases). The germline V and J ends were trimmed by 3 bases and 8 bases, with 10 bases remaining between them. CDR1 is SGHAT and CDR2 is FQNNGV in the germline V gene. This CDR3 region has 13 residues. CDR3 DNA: TGTGCCAGCAGCTTGACAGGTCGGGAAAAACTGTTTTTT. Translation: CASSLTGREKLFF.

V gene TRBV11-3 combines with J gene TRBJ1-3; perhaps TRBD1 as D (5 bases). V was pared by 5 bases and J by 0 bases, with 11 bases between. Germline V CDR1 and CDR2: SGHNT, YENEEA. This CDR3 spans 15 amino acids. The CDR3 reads CASSSRVNSGNTIYF. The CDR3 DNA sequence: TGTGCCAGCAGCAGCAGGGTTAACTCTGGAAACACCATATATTTT.

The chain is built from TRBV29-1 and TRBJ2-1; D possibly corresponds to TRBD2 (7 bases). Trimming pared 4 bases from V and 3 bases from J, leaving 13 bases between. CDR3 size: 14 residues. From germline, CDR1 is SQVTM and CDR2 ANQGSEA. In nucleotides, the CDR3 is TGCAGCGTTGGAGGGGGGGCCTTCTACAATGAGCAGTTCTTC. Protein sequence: CSVGGGAFYNEQFF.

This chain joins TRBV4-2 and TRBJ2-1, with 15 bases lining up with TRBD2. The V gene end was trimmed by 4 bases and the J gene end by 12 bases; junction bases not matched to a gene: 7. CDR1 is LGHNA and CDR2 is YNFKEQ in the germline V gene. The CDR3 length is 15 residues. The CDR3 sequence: CASSLRTSGGDLQFF. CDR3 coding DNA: TGTGCCAGCAGCCTTAGGACTAGCGGGGGGGATCTGCAGTTCTTC.

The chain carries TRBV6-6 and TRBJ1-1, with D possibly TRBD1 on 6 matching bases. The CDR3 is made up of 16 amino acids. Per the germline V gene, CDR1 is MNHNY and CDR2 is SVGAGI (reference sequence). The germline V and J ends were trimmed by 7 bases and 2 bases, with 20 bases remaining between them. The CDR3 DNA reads TGTGCCAGCACCACCCCGGGGGGGGGCCCAAACACTGAAGCTTTCTTT. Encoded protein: CASTTPGGGPNTEAFF.

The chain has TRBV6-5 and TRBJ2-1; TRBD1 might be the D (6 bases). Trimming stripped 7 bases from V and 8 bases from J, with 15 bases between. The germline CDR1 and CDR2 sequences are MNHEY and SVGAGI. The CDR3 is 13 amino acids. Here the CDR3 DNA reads TGTGCCAGCACCGACGCGACAGGCGATGAGCAGTTCTTC. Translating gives CASTDATGDEQFF.

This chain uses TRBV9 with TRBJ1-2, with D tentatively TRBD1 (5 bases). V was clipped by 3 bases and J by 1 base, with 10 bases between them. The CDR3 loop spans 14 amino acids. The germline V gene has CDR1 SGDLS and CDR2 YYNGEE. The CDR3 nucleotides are TGTGCCAGCAGCGAGGACATCCTTAACTATGGCTACACCTTC. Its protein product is CASSEDILNYGYTF. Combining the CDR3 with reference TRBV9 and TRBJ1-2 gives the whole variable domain DSGVTQTPKHLITATGQRVTLRCSPRSGDLSVYWYQQSLDQGLQFLIQYYNGEERAKGNILERFSAQQFPDLHSELNLSSLELGDSALYFCASSEDILNYGYTFGSGTRLTVV.

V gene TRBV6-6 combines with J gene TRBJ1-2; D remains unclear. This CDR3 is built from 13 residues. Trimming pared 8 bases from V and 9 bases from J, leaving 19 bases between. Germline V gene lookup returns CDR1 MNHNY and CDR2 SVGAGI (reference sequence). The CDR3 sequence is CASVPQSFRSYTF. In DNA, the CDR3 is TGTGCCAGCGTACCGCAGTCCTTTCGAAGCTACACCTTC.